Each of the 5 T cell receptor beta chains below was sequenced from the same sample in a study of blood T cells in healthy people across ages. A second PCR of about 7 to 11 cycles used a sample-barcoded 5' primer and a J-beta primer mix. MiXCR, run by TCRdb on the 5' RACE reads, gives a single entry per CDR3 protein. The sample shows roughly 2 million distinct CDR3 sequences, around half of them seen only once. Sequences were obtained from blood. The receptors derive from a woman between 40 and 50 years old in good health.

The chain couples TRBV7-2 to TRBJ2-5; 14 nucleotides agree with TRBD2. The ends lost 5 bases at V and 3 bases at J; junction bases unmatched: 5. This CDR3 has 16 residues. CDR1 is SGHTA, CDR2 FQGNSA, per germline. The CDR3 loop is CASSLSTSGGEETQYF. The CDR3 DNA reads TGTGCCAGCAGCCTTTCGACTAGCGGGGGGGAAGAGACCCAGTACTTC.

This clonotype was detected only a few times. The chain carries TRBV20-1 and TRBJ2-1; D unresolved. This CDR3 comprises 12 residues. Trimming removed 7 bases from V and 6 bases from J, with 13 bases in between. Germline V gene lookup returns CDR1 DFQATT and CDR2 SNEGSKA (reference sequence). CDR3 coding DNA: TGCAGTGTGGGTAAATTGAGCAATGAGCAGTTCTTC. This gives the protein CSVGKLSNEQFF.

V is TRBV5-5 and J is TRBJ1-6; 9 bases line up with TRBD1. This CDR3 has 16 residues. From germline, CDR1 is SGHKS and CDR2 YYEKEE (reference sequence). Trimming cost V 0 bases and J 8 bases; bases outside gene matches: 6. This chain's CDR3 is CASSLAGQGSDSPLHF. CDR3 bases: TGTGCCAGCAGCTTGGCGGGACAGGGAAGCGATTCACCCCTCCACTTT.

V gene TRBV6-2 or TRBV6-3 combines with J gene TRBJ1-5; 7 nucleotides align to TRBD1. V lost 6 bases, J lost 6 bases, and 8 bases stayed unmatched. The CDR3 consists of 14 residues. Germline CDR1 and CDR2: MNHEY and SVGEGT. CDR3 sequence: CASRTTDRVQPQHF. CDR3 nucleotides: TGTGCCAGCAGAACAACTGACAGGGTTCAGCCCCAGCATTTT.

Of note for this clonotype: The junction and the germline gene differ at one end; a read error may be behind it. The chain has TRBV9 and TRBJ2-2; D possibly matches TRBD1 or TRBD2 (6 bases each). CDR1 SGDLS and CDR2 YYNGEE come from the germline V gene. This CDR3 is built from 17 residues. The CDR3 loop is CASSVAPPGQNTGGLFF. For the CDR3, the DNA is TGTGCCAGCAGCGTAGCACCACCGGGACAAAACACCGGGGGGCTGTTTTTT.